Sequencing of this TCR beta chain was carried out in a study of OX40 agonist ivuxolimab in advanced cancers. Study conclusions and caveats: The CD4+ and CD8+ T cells in the blood had expanded clonally by week 6 at 0.1 to 3.0 mg/kg.

Losses at the gene ends were 1 base for V and 4 bases for J; bases not matched to a gene: 8. Germline CDR1 MGHRA, CDR2 YSYEKL. The CDR3 contains 16 residues. As regards this clone: Antigen specificity is unknown.

Repertoires were generated with immunoSEQ multiplex PCR, while TCRdb's copy carries only in-frame clones and drops some. This table has approximately 50,000 clones, 80% to 85% appearing once. This clonotype was obtained from an adult with an advanced solid tumor such as melanoma, head and neck, liver or kidney cancer. The V gene is TRBV4-1, the J gene TRBJ2-3, with 7 bases lining up with TRBD1. The specimen was CD4+ or CD8+ T cells sorted from blood, collected in a trial of the OX40 agonist ivuxolimab. The CDR3, as DNA: TGCGCCAGCAGCCAAGCACCAGGGGGATCATCAGATACGCAGTATTTT. It codes for CASSQAPGGSSDTQYF.